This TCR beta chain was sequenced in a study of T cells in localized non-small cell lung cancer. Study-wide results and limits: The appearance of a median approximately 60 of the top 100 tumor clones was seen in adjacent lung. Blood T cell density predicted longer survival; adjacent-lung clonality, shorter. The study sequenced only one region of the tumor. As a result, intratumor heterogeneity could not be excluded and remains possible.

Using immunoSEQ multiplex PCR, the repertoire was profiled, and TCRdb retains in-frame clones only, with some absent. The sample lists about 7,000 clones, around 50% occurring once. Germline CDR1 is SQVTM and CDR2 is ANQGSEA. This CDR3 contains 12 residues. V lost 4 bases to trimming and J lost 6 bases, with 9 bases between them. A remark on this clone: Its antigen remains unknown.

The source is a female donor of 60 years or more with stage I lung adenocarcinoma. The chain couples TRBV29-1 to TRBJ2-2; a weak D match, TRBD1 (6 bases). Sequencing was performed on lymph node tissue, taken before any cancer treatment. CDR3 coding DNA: TGCAGCGTTGGTACAGGGTCCGGGGAGCTGTTTTTT. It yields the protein CSVGTGSGELFF.